The 6 T cell receptor beta chains below all came from one sample that was sequenced in a study of blood T cell repertoires in COVID-19 (TCRdb year 2020). The library was prepared using the immunoSEQ multiplex PCR assay. TCRdb mirrors the immuneACCESS table, restricted to in-frame sequences. Some clones are absent from its copies; in checked studies, under half trace to an unresolved V gene, and the reason for the others is unknown. This sample is represented by some 60,000 clones; around 82% of them were singletons. The ten biggest clones cover around 9.1% of the sample. Sequencing input: peripheral blood. The receptors originated from an elderly man with COVID-19, enrolled during active disease.

This clone was counted only a few times. V is TRBV6-5 and J is TRBJ2-1; tentative D call: TRBD1 (6 bases). The CDR3 spans 15 residues. The germline V gene encodes CDR1 MNHEY and CDR2 SVGAGI. The germline V and J ends were trimmed by 1 base and 6 bases, with 13 bases remaining between them. DNA of the CDR3: TGTGCCAGCAGTTACTTCTGGACAGTAGGCAATGAGCAGTTCTTC. Translated, it gives CASSYFWTVGNEQFF.

This chain uses TRBV6-1 with TRBJ2-7; D possibly corresponds to TRBD2 (6 bases). There are 14 residues in the CDR3. Trimming left V 1 base short and J 4 bases short, with 11 bases between. From germline, CDR1 is MNHNS and CDR2 SASEGT. The CDR3 region is CASSEGLEPYEQYV. In nucleotides, the CDR3 is TGTGCCAGCAGTGAAGGACTAGAGCCATACGAGCAGTACGTC.

This clone was picked up a small number of times. The chain carries TRBV11-3 and TRBJ2-2; D not resolved. The CDR3 loop spans 14 amino acids. V was trimmed by 5 bases and J by 3 bases, leaving 10 bases between them. CDR1 and CDR2 (germline): SGHNT, YENEEA. The CDR3 DNA follows: TGTGCCAGCAGCCCCCTATATGACACCGGGGAGCTGTTTTTT. Its translation is CASSPLYDTGELFF.

This chain connects TRBV19 to TRBJ2-1; TRBD1 matches 8 bases. The trim removed 3 bases at V and 7 bases at J, leaving 17 bases unmatched. CDR3 length equals 18 residues. Germline loops: CDR1 LNHDA, CDR2 SQIVND (reference sequence). The CDR3 region has the DNA TGTGCCAGTAGTATGGGGGCCCCTCGGACAGGGAACCGTAATGAGCAGTTCTTC. It translates to CASSMGAPRTGNRNEQFF.

The rearrangement joins TRBV6-6 to TRBJ1-5, with D unresolved. Per germline, CDR1 MNHNY and CDR2 SVGAGI (reference sequence). With 0 bases removed from V and 2 bases from J, the gap between germline ends came to 8 bases. This CDR3 has 15 amino acids. The CDR3 nucleotides are TGTGCCAGCAGTTACTCGATTGGAGGCAATCAGCCCCAGCATTTT. Translated, it gives CASSYSIGGNQPQHF.

The chain recombines TRBV19 with TRBJ1-1; a possible D gene is TRBD1 (6 bases). The V end was cut by 2 bases, the J end by 1 base, with 11 bases between. This CDR3 has 15 amino acids. CDR1 is LNHDA and CDR2 is SQIVND in the germline V gene (reference sequence). As DNA, the CDR3 is TGTGCCAGTAGTATACTAAAACAGGGGAACACTGAAGCTTTCTTT. Translating gives CASSILKQGNTEAFF.